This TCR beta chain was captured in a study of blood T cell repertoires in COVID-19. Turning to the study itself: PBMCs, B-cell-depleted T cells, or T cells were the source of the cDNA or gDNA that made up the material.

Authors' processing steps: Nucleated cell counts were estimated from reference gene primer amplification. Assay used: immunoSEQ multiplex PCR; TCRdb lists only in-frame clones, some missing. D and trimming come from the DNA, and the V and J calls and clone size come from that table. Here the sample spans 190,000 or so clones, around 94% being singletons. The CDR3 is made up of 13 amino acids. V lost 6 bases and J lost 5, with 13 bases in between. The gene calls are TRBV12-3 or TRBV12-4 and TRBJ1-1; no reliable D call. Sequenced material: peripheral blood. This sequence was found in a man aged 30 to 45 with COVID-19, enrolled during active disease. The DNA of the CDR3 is TGTGCCAGCAGAGCTACTCAAAAGACTGAAGCTTTCTTT. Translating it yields CASRATQKTEAFF.